This T cell receptor beta chain comes out of a study of T-cell reconstitution after alpha-beta-depleted transplantation in children. Findings of the study overall: At one year after transplant, newly produced T cells mostly accounted for T-cell counts and diversity. As was reported, about two months after transplant, alpha-beta T cells came from several hundred expanded graft clones. The study traced high day-60 TCRbeta diversity in some patients to surviving recipient T cells and thymic progenitors.

This sample's TCRbeta library carried unique molecular identifier barcodes. TCRdb called the PCR reads again in MiXCR, with one record for every CDR3 protein. Altogether 190,000 or so distinct CDR3 sequences are present, roughly 6% being singletons, with the ten largest covering around 4.3%. The length of the CDR3 is 15 residues. V gave up 4 bases and J gave up 6 bases; unmatched junction bases: 7. The germline V gene encodes CDR1 LGHDT and CDR2 YNNKEL (reference sequence). This clonotype was recorded a few times. Its antigen is undetermined. This receptor was taken from a girl under three years old with combined immunodeficiency, due to receive a stem cell transplant. V gene TRBV3-1 combines with J gene TRBJ2-2; 8 nucleotides agree with TRBD2. The input for sequencing was PBMCs, taken before TCRalphabeta/CD19-depleted stem cell transplant. In DNA form, the CDR3 reads TGTGCCAGCAGCCCCCCGGGACTAGAATCCGGGGAGCTGTTTTTT. Its translation: CASSPPGLESGELFF.